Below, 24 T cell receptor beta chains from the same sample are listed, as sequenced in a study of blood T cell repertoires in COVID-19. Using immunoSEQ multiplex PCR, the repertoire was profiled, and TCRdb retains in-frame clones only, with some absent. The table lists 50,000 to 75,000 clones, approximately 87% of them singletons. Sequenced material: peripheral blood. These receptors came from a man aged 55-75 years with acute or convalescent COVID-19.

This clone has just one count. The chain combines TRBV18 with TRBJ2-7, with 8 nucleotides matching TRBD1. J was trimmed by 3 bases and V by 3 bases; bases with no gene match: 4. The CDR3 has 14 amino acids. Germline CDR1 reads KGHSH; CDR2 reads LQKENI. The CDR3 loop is CASSPGTGRYEQYF. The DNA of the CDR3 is TGTGCCAGCTCACCCGGGACAGGTCGCTACGAGCAGTACTTC.

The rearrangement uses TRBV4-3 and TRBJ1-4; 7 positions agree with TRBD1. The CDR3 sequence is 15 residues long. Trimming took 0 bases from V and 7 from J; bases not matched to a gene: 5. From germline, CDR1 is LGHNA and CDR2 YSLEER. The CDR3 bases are TGCGCCAGCAGCCAAGATGAGGGGGCTGGTGAAAAACTGTTTTTT. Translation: CASSQDEGAGEKLFF.

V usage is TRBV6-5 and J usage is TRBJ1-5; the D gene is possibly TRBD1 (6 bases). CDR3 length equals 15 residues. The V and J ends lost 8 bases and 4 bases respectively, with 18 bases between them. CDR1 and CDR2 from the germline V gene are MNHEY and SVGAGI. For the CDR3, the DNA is TGTGCCAGCTCCATACAGGGAGGGGCGAATCAGCCCCAGCATTTT. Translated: CASSIQGGANQPQHF.

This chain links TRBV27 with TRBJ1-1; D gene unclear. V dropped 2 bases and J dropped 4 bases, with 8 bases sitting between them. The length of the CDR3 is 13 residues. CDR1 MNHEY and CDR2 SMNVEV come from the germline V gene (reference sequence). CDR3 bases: TGTGCCAGCAGTTTAAGGGCGGGCACTGAAGCTTTCTTT. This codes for CASSLRAGTEAFF.

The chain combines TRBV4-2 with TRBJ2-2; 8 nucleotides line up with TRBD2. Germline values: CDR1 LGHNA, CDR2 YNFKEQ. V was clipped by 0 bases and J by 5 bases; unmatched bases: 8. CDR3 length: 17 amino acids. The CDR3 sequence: CASSQDRSGGATGELFF. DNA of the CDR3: TGTGCCAGCAGCCAAGACCGGTCCGGGGGGGCGACCGGGGAGCTGTTTTTT.

CDR3: CASRAGPTVNEQFF. The CDR3 DNA reads TGTGCCAGCAGGGCGGGACCTACCGTTAATGAGCAGTTCTTC. The genes are TRBV5-4 and TRBJ2-1, with a weak D call TRBD2 (6 bases). CDR3 length: 14 residues. V lost 5 bases, J lost 7 bases, and 16 bases lay in between. Germline CDR1 and CDR2: SGHNT and YYREEE (reference sequence).

The CDR3 reads CASNGGVGTDTQYF. The CDR3 nucleotides are TGTGCCAGCAATGGGGGGGTGGGCACAGATACGCAGTATTTT. The chain carries TRBV2 and TRBJ2-3; TRBD2 agrees at 7 bases. Trimming cost V 7 bases and J 1 base; bases outside gene matches: 5. This CDR3 contains 14 residues. Germline V gene data show CDR1 as SNHLY and CDR2 as FYNNEI. Together with reference TRBV2 and TRBJ2-3, the CDR3 gives the full variable domain: EPEVTQTPSHQVTQMGQEVILRCVPISNHLYFYWYRQILGQKVEFLVSFYNNEISEKSEIFDDQFSVERPDGSNFTLKIRSTKLEDSAMYFCASNGGVGTDTQYFGPGTRLTVL.

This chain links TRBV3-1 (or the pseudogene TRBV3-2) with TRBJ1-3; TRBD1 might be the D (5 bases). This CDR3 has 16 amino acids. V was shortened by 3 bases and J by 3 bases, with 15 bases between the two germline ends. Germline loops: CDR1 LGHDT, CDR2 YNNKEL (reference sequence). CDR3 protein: CASSHVFGGGGNTIYF. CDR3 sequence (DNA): TGTGCCAGCAGCCACGTCTTTGGGGGAGGTGGAAACACCATATATTTT.

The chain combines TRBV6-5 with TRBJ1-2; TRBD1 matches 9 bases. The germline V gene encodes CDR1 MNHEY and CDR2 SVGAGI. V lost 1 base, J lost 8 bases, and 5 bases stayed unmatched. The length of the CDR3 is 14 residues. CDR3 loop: CASSYFRDRDGYTF. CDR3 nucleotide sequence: TGTGCCAGCAGTTACTTCCGGGACAGGGACGGCTACACCTTC.

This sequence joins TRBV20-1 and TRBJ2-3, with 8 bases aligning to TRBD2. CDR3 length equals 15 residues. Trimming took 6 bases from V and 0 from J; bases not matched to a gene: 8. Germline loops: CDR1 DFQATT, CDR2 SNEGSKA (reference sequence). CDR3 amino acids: CSASKAGESTDTQYF. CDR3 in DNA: TGCAGTGCGAGTAAAGCGGGGGAGAGCACAGATACGCAGTATTTT.

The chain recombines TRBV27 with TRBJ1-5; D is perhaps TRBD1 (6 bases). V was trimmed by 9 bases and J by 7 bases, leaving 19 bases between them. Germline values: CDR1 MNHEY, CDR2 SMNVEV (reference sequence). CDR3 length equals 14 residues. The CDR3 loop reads CASDLPGGGQPQHF. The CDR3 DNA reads TGTGCCAGTGACTTACCCGGGGGGGGCCAGCCCCAGCATTTT.

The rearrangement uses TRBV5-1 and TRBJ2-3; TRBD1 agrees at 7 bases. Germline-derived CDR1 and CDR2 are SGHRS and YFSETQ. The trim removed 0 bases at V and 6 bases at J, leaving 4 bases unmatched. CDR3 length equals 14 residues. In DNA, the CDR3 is TGCGCCAGCAGCTTGGCGACAGGGCCCGATACGCAGTATTTT. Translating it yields CASSLATGPDTQYF.

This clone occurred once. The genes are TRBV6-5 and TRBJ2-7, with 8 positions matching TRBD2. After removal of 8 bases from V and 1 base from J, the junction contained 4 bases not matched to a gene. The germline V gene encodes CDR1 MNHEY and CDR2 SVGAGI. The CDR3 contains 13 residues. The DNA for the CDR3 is TGTGCCAGCGAGCGGGGGATGTCCTACGAGCAGTACTTC. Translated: CASERGMSYEQYF.

The chain's CDR3 is CASTFMEDGYTF. The DNA of the CDR3 is TGTGCCAGCACCTTTATGGAGGATGGCTACACCTTC. The chain carries TRBV6-5 and TRBJ1-2; D is unclear. The CDR3 runs 12 residues. Trimming left V 7 bases short and J 6 bases short, with 12 bases between. Germline assignment: CDR1 MNHEY and CDR2 SVGAGI.

The CDR3 reads CASSLAPTGNTEAFF. The CDR3 nucleotides are TGCGCCAGCAGCTTGGCCCCGACAGGGAACACTGAAGCTTTCTTT. The chain couples TRBV5-1 to TRBJ1-1, with D possibly matching TRBD1 (6 bases). The germline CDR1 and CDR2 sequences are SGHRS and YFSETQ. V lost 0 bases and J lost 1, with 10 bases in between. The CDR3 consists of 15 residues.

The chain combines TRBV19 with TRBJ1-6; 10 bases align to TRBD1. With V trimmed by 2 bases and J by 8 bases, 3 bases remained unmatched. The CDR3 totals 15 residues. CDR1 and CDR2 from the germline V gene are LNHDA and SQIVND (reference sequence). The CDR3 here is CASSITDRGDSPLHF. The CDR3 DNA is TGTGCCAGTAGTATAACGGACAGGGGGGATTCACCCCTCCACTTT.

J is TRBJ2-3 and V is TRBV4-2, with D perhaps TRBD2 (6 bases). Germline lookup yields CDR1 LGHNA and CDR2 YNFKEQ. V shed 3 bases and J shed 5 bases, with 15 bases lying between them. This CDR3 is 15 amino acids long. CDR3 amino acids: CASSQEGSAGDTQYF. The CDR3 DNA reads TGTGCCAGCAGCCAGGAGGGTAGCGCAGGAGATACGCAGTATTTT.

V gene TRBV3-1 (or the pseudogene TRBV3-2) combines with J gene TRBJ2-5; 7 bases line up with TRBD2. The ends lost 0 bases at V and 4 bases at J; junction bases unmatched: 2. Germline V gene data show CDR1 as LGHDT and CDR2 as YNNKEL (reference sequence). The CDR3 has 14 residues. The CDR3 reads CASSQETSVETQYF. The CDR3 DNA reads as TGTGCCAGCAGCCAAGAAACTAGCGTAGAGACCCAGTACTTC.

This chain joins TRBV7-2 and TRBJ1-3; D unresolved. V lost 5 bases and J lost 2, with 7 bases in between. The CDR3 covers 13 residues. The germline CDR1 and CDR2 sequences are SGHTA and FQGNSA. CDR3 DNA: TGTGCCAGCAGCAACACCACTGGAAACACCATATATTTT. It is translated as CASSNTTGNTIYF.

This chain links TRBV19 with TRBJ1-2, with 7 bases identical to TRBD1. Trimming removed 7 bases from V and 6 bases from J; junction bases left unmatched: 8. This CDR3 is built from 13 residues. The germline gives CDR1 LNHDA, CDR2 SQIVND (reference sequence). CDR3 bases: TGTGCCAGTACCACGACAGGGTGGGATGGCTACACCTTC. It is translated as CASTTTGWDGYTF.

The CDR3 loop is CASSLARANEQFF. The CDR3 bases are TGTGCCAGCAGTTTAGCCAGGGCAAATGAGCAGTTCTTC. The chain joins TRBV27 to TRBJ2-1, with a weak D call TRBD1 (5 bases). V was clipped by 2 bases and J by 7 bases, with 9 bases between them. CDR3 length: 13 amino acids. Germline V lookup: CDR1 MNHEY, CDR2 SMNVEV (reference sequence).

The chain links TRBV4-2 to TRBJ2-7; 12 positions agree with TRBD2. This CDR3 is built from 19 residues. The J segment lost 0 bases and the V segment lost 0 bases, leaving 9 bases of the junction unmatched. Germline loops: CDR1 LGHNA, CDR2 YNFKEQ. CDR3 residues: CASSQEGWTSGEHSYEQYF. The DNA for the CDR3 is TGTGCCAGCAGCCAAGAAGGGTGGACTAGCGGGGAGCACTCCTACGAGCAGTACTTC.

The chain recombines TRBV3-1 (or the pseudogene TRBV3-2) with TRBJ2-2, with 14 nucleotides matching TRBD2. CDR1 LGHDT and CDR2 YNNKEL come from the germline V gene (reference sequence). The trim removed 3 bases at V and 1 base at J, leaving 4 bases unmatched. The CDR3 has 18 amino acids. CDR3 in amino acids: CASSHATSGGVNTGELFF. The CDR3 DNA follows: TGTGCCAGCAGCCACGCGACTAGCGGGGGGGTGAACACCGGGGAGCTGTTTTTT.

The CDR3 region has the DNA TGTGCCAGCAGCTTGACTAGCGGGGGGCCCTGGGAGCAGTTCTTC. Residues: CASSLTSGGPWEQFF. The chain recombines TRBV7-8 with TRBJ2-1; 13 nucleotides agree with TRBD2. The CDR3 contains 15 residues. Trimming took 3 bases from V and 10 from J; bases not matched to a gene: 6. The germline V gene has CDR1 SGHVS and CDR2 FQNEAQ.